The 26 T cell receptor beta chains given below trace back to one sample, sequenced in a study of blood T cell repertoires in COVID-19. Only in-frame clones appear in the TCRdb table, and some are missing; sequencing was by immunoSEQ multiplex PCR. The table lists 250,000 to 300,000 clones, about nine tenths of them singletons. Sequences were obtained from peripheral blood. The receptors derive from a man aged 50 or older with acute or convalescent COVID-19.

The chain carries TRBV2 and TRBJ2-3; 7 nucleotides match TRBD2. The germline V gene encodes CDR1 SNHLY and CDR2 FYNNEI. This CDR3 has 15 amino acids. V lost 4 bases to trimming and J lost 7 bases; unmatched junction nucleotides: 11. CDR3 coding DNA: TGTGCCAGCAGTGCGGCCAGCGGGGTGGGAAATACGCAGTATTTT. This codes for CASSAASGVGNTQYF.

CDR3 loop: CASSYVGGINEKLFF. CDR3 bases: TGTGCCAGCAGTTACGTCGGAGGAATTAATGAAAAACTGTTTTTT. V gene TRBV6-5 combines with J gene TRBJ1-4; D not certain. The CDR3 runs 15 residues. Trimming took 2 bases from V and 4 from J, leaving 11 bases between them. Germline V gives CDR1 MNHEY, CDR2 SVGAGI.

The V and J genes are TRBV19 and TRBJ2-7; 8 positions match TRBD1. From germline, CDR1 is LNHDA and CDR2 SQIVND (reference sequence). This CDR3 is 15 amino acids long. The junction had 2 bases not matched to a gene; V was cut back by 1 base and J by 0 bases. The CDR3, as DNA: TGTGCCAGTAGTATAGGGACAGGGAACTCCTACGAGCAGTACTTC. It encodes CASSIGTGNSYEQYF.

This sequence joins TRBV5-1 and TRBJ1-2; 7 positions match TRBD1. CDR1 and CDR2 (germline): SGHRS, YFSETQ. This CDR3 contains 13 residues. V lost 4 bases, J lost 6 bases, and 6 bases stayed unmatched. The CDR3 here is CASSPEGANGYTF. The CDR3 DNA reads TGCGCCAGCAGCCCGGAGGGGGCAAATGGCTACACCTTC.

This chain connects TRBV11-2 to TRBJ1-2, with TRBD1 matching over 7 bases. Germline V gene sequence: CDR1 SGHAT, CDR2 FQNNGV. This CDR3 is built from 12 residues. With 8 bases clipped from V and 4 bases from J, the junction kept 4 bases outside the gene matches. Here the CDR3 reads CASQTGTYGYTF. CDR3 DNA: TGTGCCAGCCAGACAGGGACCTATGGCTACACCTTC.

The chain joins TRBV15 to TRBJ2-7; TRBD1 might be the D (5 bases). This CDR3 region has 15 residues. Germline CDR1 reads LNHNV; CDR2 reads YYDKDF (reference sequence). V was clipped by 0 bases and J by 2 bases, with 11 bases between them. This CDR3 reads CATSRDRGTTYEQYF. The CDR3 region has the DNA TGTGCCACCAGCAGAGATAGGGGTACCACCTACGAGCAGTACTTC.

The CDR3 DNA reads as TGTGCCAGCAGTACAACAATCTCTGGAAACACCATATATTTT. This sequence encodes CASSTTISGNTIYF. The rearrangement links TRBV2 to TRBJ1-3; D unresolved. V lost 5 bases to trimming and J lost 0 bases, with 8 bases between them. CDR1 SNHLY and CDR2 FYNNEI come from the germline V gene. This CDR3 has 14 amino acids.

This chain joins TRBV30 and TRBJ2-7, with a possible D match to TRBD1 (5 bases). The CDR3 contains 13 residues. The germline V gene encodes CDR1 GTSNPN and CDR2 SVGIG (reference sequence). Trimming removed 4 bases at V and 6 bases at J, with 16 bases between. CDR3 nucleotides: TGTGCCTGGATTAGGTCAGGGTGGTCCGAGCAGTACTTC. This codes for CAWIRSGWSEQYF. The variable domain in full, with the rest retrieved from reference TRBV30 and TRBJ2-7, is SQTIHQWPATLVQPVGSPLSLECTVEGTSNPNLYWYRQAAGRGLQLLFYSVGIGQISSEVPQNLSASRPQDRQFILSSKKLLLSDSGFYLCAWIRSGWSEQYFGPGTRLTVT.

The V call is TRBV5-8, the J call TRBJ1-3, with TRBD1 matching over 7 bases. The CDR3 extends over 15 amino acids. The V gene end was trimmed by 3 bases and the J gene end by 0 bases; junction bases not matched to a gene: 3. Germline loops: CDR1 SGHTS, CDR2 YDEGEE. The CDR3 loop is CASSWDRSSGNTIYF. The DNA for the CDR3 is TGTGCCAGCAGCTGGGACAGATCCTCTGGAAACACCATATATTTT.

V usage is TRBV4-1 and J usage is TRBJ1-2; TRBD1 might be the D (6 bases). This CDR3 is built from 14 residues. Germline V gives CDR1 MGHRA, CDR2 YSYEKL. V lost 4 bases and J lost 5, with 14 bases in between. CDR3 loop: CASSPRDIEYGYTF. The CDR3 DNA reads TGCGCCAGCAGCCCCCGGGACATCGAATATGGCTACACCTTC.

The chain joins TRBV21-1 to TRBJ1-2; TRBD1 is the table's D call, not checked against the DNA. TRBV21-1 is shown as a pseudogene. The CDR3 has 14 amino acids. The CDR3 spells CASTETGYDYGYTF. The CDR3, as DNA: TGTGCCAGCACCGAGACAGGGTATGACTATGGCTACACCTTC.

The chain couples TRBV2 to TRBJ2-3; D uncertain. The germline V and J ends were trimmed by 0 bases and 4 bases, with 11 bases remaining between them. The CDR3 consists of 15 residues. Per germline, CDR1 SNHLY and CDR2 FYNNEI. The CDR3 DNA is TGTGCCAGCAGTGAAGCCCCGGGTAGTTCAGATACGCAGTATTTT. Its translation: CASSEAPGSSDTQYF.

This sequence joins TRBV4-1 and TRBJ1-5; 7 nucleotides agree with TRBD1. CDR1 MGHRA and CDR2 YSYEKL come from the germline V gene. This CDR3 is 15 amino acids long. J was trimmed by 4 bases and V by 6 bases; bases with no gene match: 9. The CDR3 region is CASRITGTENQPQHF. DNA for the CDR3: TGCGCCAGCAGAATAACCGGGACAGAAAATCAGCCCCAGCATTTT.

This chain links TRBV18 with TRBJ1-1, with D perhaps TRBD1 (5 bases). CDR1 is KGHSH, CDR2 LQKENI, per germline. Trimming pared 0 bases from V and 7 bases from J, leaving 15 bases between. CDR3 length: 15 residues. The DNA for the CDR3 is TGTGCCAGCTCACCACCGACAGCACAAAGGGGTGAAGCTTTCTTT. Translating it yields CASSPPTAQRGEAFF.

The chain is built from TRBV12-3 or TRBV12-4 and TRBJ2-2; D not resolved. V gave up 0 bases and J gave up 7 bases, with 6 bases separating them. The CDR3 runs to 13 residues. CDR3 amino acids: CASSLAHGGELFF. CDR3 bases: TGTGCCAGCAGTTTAGCGCACGGCGGGGAGCTGTTTTTT.

There are a few counts of this clone. The chain carries TRBV30 and TRBJ1-2; 9 bases match TRBD1. Trimming at V came to 2 bases and at J to 8 bases, leaving 18 bases not matched to a gene. This CDR3 is 17 amino acids long. Germline CDR1 is GTSNPN and CDR2 is SVGIG (reference sequence). CDR3 residues: CAWSPDRGTTYRQGYTF. The CDR3 DNA reads TGTGCCTGGAGTCCGGACAGGGGAACCACCTACCGGCAAGGCTACACCTTC.

This chain joins TRBV18 and TRBJ1-2; 9 positions agree with TRBD1. Germline-derived CDR1 and CDR2 are KGHSH and LQKENI. The CDR3 extends over 15 amino acids. The V and J ends lost 4 bases and 8 bases, in that order; junction bases with no gene match: 11. The CDR3 protein is CASSQATGGREGYTF. CDR3 nucleotides: TGTGCCAGCTCACAAGCTACAGGGGGCAGGGAAGGCTACACCTTC.

The chain joins TRBV28 to TRBJ1-1, with 8 bases identical to TRBD1. This CDR3 has 16 amino acids. Germline V gene data show CDR1 as MDHEN and CDR2 as SYDVKM. With 6 bases clipped from V and 7 bases from J, the junction kept 16 bases outside the gene matches. CDR3 region: CASRPTLGQGIIEAFF. The CDR3 DNA reads as TGTGCCAGCAGACCTACCCTCGGACAGGGAATCATTGAAGCTTTCTTT.

The rearrangement uses TRBV9 and TRBJ2-2; perhaps TRBD2 as D (5 bases). The CDR3 loop spans 13 amino acids. Germline V CDR1 and CDR2: SGDLS, YYNGEE. V shed 5 bases and J shed 6 bases, with 11 bases lying between them. The CDR3 DNA sequence: TGTGCCAGCAGACTAGGGTTGGCCGGGGAGCTGTTTTTT. As protein: CASRLGLAGELFF. Complete variable domain (other parts from reference TRBV9 and TRBJ2-2): DSGVTQTPKHLITATGQRVTLRCSPRSGDLSVYWYQQSLDQGLQFLIQYYNGEERAKGNILERFSAQQFPDLHSELNLSSLELGDSALYFCASRLGLAGELFFGEGSRLTVL.

The V call is TRBV10-3, the J call TRBJ1-2; 10 nucleotides agree with TRBD1. CDR3 length: 16 amino acids. CDR1 is ENHRY and CDR2 is SYGVKD in the germline V gene. Trimming at V came to 4 bases and at J to 0 bases, leaving 5 bases not matched to a gene. DNA of the CDR3: TGTGCCATCAGTGCGGACAGGGGGTTGGCTAACTATGGCTACACCTTC. This translates into CAISADRGLANYGYTF.

Only one count was recorded for this clone. In the same sample, other DNA sequences code for this CDR3. V gene TRBV2 combines with J gene TRBJ1-3, with 9 bases fitting TRBD1. The V and J ends lost 6 bases and 0 bases, in that order; junction bases with no gene match: 6. The CDR3 is 16 residues long. From germline, CDR1 is SNHLY and CDR2 FYNNEI. CDR3 coding DNA: TGTGCCAGCAGCGAGGGACAGGGTAACTCTGGAAACACCATATATTTT. Residues: CASSEGQGNSGNTIYF.

This chain uses TRBV13 with TRBJ2-1; D might be TRBD1 (5 bases). Trimming cost V 5 bases and J 9 bases, with 14 bases left between them. Germline CDR1 is PRHDT and CDR2 is FYEKMQ (reference sequence). The CDR3 is 13 amino acids. The CDR3 nucleotides read TGTGCCAGCAGCCAGTGGGGAACAGGTGAGCAGTTCTTC. Residues: CASSQWGTGEQFF. The whole variable domain, remainder taken from reference TRBV13 and TRBJ2-1, is AAGVIQSPRHLIKEKRETATLKCYPIPRHDTVYWYQQGPGQDPQFLISFYEKMQSDKGSIPDRFSAQQFSDYHSELNMSSLELGDSALYFCASSQWGTGEQFFGPGTRLTVL.

The chain is built from TRBV28 and TRBJ1-3, with D hard to call. Trimming left V 2 bases short and J 0 bases short, with 11 bases between. The length of the CDR3 is 16 residues. CDR1 and CDR2 from the germline V gene are MDHEN and SYDVKM. In DNA, the CDR3 is TGTGCCAGCAGTTTAGAGCCCCGGGGCTCTGGAAACACCATATATTTT. This translates into CASSLEPRGSGNTIYF.

The chain has TRBV5-4 and TRBJ2-1; 9 nucleotides align to TRBD1. Germline V gene sequence: CDR1 SGHNT, CDR2 YYREEE (reference sequence). J gave up 3 bases and V 1 base, and 8 bases lay outside the gene matches. This CDR3 region has 17 residues. Written as DNA, the CDR3 is TGTGCCAGCAGCTTGCCCGGGGGACAGGGAAACTACAATGAGCAGTTCTTC. Protein sequence: CASSLPGGQGNYNEQFF.

Of note for this clone: Since a much larger clone is just one base distant, this may be a read error. Here the CDR3 DNA reads TGTGCCAGCAGCTCGGGACAGACCTACGAGCAGTACTTC. This sequence encodes CASSSGQTYEQYF. The chain joins TRBV5-4 to TRBJ2-7; 7 positions agree with TRBD1. The V gene end was trimmed by 3 bases and the J gene end by 2 bases; junction bases not matched to a gene: 2. Germline V lookup: CDR1 SGHNT, CDR2 YYREEE (reference sequence). The CDR3 has 13 amino acids. The variable domain in full, with the rest retrieved from reference TRBV5-4 and TRBJ2-7, is ETGVTQSPTHLIKTRGQQVTLRCSSQSGHNTVSWYQQALGQGPQFIFQYYREEENGRGNFPPRFSGLQFPNYSSELNVNALELDDSALYLCASSSGQTYEQYFGPGTRLTVT.

This clone has just a few counts. The chain is built from TRBV5-5 and TRBJ1-1; tentatively, D is TRBD1 (5 bases). V lost 2 bases and J 3 bases, leaving 11 bases between the germline ends. The CDR3 has 14 residues. Germline V CDR1 and CDR2: SGHKS, YYEKEE (reference sequence). The CDR3 DNA is TGTGCCAGCAGCTTTTTGGGGCGCGACACTGAAGCTTTCTTT. The encoded protein is CASSFLGRDTEAFF. The full variable domain, in which reference TRBV5-5 and TRBJ1-1 provide the parts outside the CDR3, is DAGVTQSPTHLIKTRGQQVTLRCSPISGHKSVSWYQQVLGQGPQFIFQYYEKEERGRGNFPDRFSARQFPNYSSELNVNALLLGDSALYLCASSFLGRDTEAFFGQGTRLTVV.